This T cell receptor beta chain emerged from a study of cytomegalovirus exposure and HLA in healthy donors. Regarding the study as a whole: One later analysis, an examination of the 120 validation repertoires, found that first-cohort TCR clusters tended to co-occur in them. Rare TCR sequences predominated, though certain public TCRs were found in many donors. Cytomegalovirus association was listed for 164 TCR beta chains. It was confirmed in vitro that a few of the CMV-associated chains were specific for CMV antigens.

This clone was detected only a few times. Its cognate antigen is unknown. Germline CDR1 reads SGHRS; CDR2 reads YFSETQ. The trim removed 0 bases at V and 2 bases at J, leaving 8 bases unmatched. The CDR3 runs 16 residues. Profiling relied on immunoSEQ multiplex PCR, and the TCRdb table lists in-frame clones only, not all of them. This table has over 150,000 clones, roughly 85% appearing once. The chain couples TRBV5-1 to TRBJ2-7, with 7 nucleotides matching TRBD2. The clonotype was recovered from a man between 18 and 35 years old in good health and CMV-seropositive. Sequences were obtained from PBMCs. The DNA of the CDR3 is TGCGCCAGCAGCTTGGCCGGGGGGAGGAGCACCTACGAGCAGTACTTC. Translated: CASSLAGGRSTYEQYF.